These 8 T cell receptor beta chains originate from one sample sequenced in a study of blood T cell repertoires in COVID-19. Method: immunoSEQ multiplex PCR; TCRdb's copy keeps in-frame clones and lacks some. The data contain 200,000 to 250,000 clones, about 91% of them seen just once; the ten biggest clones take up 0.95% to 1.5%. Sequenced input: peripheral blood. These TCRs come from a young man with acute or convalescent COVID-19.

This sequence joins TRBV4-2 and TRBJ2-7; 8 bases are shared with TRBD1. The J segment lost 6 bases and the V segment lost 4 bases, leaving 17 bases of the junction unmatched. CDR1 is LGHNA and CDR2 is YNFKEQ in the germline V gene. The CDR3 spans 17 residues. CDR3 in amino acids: CASSRGQAGIQVAEQYF. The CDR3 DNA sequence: TGTGCCAGCAGCCGGGGACAGGCGGGGATACAGGTGGCCGAGCAGTACTTC.

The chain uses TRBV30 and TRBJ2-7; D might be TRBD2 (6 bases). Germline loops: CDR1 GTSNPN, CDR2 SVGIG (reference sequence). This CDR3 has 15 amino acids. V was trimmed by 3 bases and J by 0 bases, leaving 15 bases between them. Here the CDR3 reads CAWRTPGSGSYEQYF. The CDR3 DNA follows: TGTGCCTGGAGAACGCCAGGTAGCGGCTCCTACGAGCAGTACTTC.

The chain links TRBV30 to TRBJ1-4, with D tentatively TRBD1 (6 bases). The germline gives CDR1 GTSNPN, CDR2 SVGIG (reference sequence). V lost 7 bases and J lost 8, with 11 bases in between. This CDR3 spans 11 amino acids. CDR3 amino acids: CALEGQEKLFF. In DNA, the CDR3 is TGTGCCTTAGAAGGACAGGAAAAACTGTTTTTT.

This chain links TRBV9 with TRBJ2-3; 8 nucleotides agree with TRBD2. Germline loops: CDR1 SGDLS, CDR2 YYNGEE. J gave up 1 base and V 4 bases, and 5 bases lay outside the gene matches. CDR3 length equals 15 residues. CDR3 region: CASSPGGEGTDTQYF. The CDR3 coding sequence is TGTGCCAGCAGCCCCGGGGGGGAGGGCACAGATACGCAGTATTTT.

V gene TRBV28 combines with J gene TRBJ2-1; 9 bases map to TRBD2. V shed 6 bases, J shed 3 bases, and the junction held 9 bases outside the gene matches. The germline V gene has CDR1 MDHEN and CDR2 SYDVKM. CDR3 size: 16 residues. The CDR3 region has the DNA TGTGCCAGCAGCTCTAAGCTAGCGGGACGCTACAATGAGCAGTTCTTC. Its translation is CASSSKLAGRYNEQFF.

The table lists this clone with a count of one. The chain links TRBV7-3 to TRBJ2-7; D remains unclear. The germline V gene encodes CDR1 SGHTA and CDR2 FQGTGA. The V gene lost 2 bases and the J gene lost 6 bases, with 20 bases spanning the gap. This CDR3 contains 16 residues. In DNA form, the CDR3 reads TGTGCCAGCAGCTTATATGGTTCGTACTCCTTTTCCGAGCAGTACTTC. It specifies CASSLYGSYSFSEQYF.

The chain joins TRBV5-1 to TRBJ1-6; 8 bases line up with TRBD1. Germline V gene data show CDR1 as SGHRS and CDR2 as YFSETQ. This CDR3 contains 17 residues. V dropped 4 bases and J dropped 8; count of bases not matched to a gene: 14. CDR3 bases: TGCGCCAGCAGCCGAACTAGCCGACAGGGGCTAGATTCACCCCTCCACTTT. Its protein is CASSRTSRQGLDSPLHF.

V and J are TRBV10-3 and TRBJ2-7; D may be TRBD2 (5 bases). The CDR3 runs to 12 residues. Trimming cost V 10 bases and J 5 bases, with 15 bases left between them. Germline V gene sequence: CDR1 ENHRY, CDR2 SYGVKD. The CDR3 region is CATQPGYDEQYF. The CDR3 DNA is TGTGCCACCCAGCCGGGGTACGACGAGCAGTACTTC.